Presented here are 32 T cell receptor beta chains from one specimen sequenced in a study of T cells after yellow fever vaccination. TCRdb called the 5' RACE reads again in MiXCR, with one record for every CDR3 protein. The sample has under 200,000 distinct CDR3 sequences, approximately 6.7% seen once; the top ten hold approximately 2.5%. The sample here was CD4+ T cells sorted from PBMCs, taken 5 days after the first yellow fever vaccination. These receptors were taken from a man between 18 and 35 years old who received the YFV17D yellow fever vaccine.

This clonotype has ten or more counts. The CDR3 sequence: CAISEAPFSGNTIYF. In DNA form, the CDR3 reads TGTGCCATCAGTGAGGCCCCTTTTTCTGGAAACACCATATATTTT. The chain carries TRBV10-3 and TRBJ1-3; D gene uncertain. V lost 2 bases to trimming and J lost 1 base, with 9 bases between them. The CDR3 runs 15 residues. CDR1 and CDR2 (germline): ENHRY, SYGVKD.

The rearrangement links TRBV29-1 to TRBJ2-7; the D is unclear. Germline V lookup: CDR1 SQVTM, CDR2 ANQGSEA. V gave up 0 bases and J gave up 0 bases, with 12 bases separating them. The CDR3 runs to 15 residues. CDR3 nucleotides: TGCAGCGTTGAAGAAGGCAGCCCTATCTCCTACGAGCAGTACGTC. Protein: CSVEEGSPISYEQYV.

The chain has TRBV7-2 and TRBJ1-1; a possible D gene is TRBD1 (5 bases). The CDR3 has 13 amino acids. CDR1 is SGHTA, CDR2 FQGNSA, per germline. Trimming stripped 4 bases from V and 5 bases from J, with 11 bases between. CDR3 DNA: TGTGCCAGCAGCTCGTACAGGTTAACTGAAGCTTTCTTT. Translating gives CASSSYRLTEAFF. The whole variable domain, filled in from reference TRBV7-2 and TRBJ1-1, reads GAGVSQSPSNKVTEKGKDVELRCDPISGHTALYWYRQSLGQGLEFLIYFQGNSAPDKSGLPSDRFSAERTGGSVSTLTIQRTQQEDSAVYLCASSSYRLTEAFFGQGTRLTVV.

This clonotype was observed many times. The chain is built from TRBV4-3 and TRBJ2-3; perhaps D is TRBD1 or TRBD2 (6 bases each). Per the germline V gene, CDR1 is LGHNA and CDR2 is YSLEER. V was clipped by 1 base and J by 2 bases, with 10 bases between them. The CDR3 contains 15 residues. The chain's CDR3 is CASSQARGATDTQYF. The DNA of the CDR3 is TGCGCCAGCAGCCAAGCAAGGGGGGCCACAGATACGCAGTATTTT.

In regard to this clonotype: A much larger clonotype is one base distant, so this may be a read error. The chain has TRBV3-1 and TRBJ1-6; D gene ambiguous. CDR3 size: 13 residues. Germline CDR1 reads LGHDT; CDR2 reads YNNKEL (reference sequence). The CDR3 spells CDSSQNEGLTLHF. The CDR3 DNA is TGTGACAGCAGCCAGAATGAAGGTTTGACCCTCCACTTT.

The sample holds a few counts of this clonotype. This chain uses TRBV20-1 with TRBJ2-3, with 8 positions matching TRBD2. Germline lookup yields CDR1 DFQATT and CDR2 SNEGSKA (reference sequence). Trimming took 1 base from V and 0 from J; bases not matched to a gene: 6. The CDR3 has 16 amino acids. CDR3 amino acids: CSARAGGGGSTDTQYF. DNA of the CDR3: TGCAGTGCTAGAGCCGGGGGGGGGGGTAGCACAGATACGCAGTATTTT.

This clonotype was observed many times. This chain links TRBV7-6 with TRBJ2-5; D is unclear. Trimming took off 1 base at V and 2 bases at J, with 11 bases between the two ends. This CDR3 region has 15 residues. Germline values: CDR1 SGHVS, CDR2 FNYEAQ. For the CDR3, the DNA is TGTGCCAGCAGCTTAGGAGGCAGTCGACAAGAGACCCAGTACTTC. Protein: CASSLGGSRQETQYF.

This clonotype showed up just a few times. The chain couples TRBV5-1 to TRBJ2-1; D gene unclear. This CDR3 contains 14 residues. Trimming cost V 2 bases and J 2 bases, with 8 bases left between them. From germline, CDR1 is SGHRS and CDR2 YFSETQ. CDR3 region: CASSFPNTYNEQFF. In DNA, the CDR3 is TGCGCCAGCAGCTTCCCGAATACCTACAATGAGCAGTTCTTC.

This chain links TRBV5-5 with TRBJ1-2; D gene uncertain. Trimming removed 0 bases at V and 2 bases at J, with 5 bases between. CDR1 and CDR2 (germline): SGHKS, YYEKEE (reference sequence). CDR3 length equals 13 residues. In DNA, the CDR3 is TGTGCCAGCAGCTTGGTACTGAACTATGGCTACACCTTC. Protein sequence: CASSLVLNYGYTF. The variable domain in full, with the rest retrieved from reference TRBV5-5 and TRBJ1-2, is DAGVTQSPTHLIKTRGQQVTLRCSPISGHKSVSWYQQVLGQGPQFIFQYYEKEERGRGNFPDRFSARQFPNYSSELNVNALLLGDSALYLCASSLVLNYGYTFGSGTRLTVV.

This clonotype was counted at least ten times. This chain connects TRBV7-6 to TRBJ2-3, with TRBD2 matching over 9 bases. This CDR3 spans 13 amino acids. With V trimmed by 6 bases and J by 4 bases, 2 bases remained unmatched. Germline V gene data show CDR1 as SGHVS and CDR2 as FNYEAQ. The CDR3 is CASRGLAADTQYF. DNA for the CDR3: TGTGCCAGCAGGGGACTAGCTGCAGATACGCAGTATTTT.

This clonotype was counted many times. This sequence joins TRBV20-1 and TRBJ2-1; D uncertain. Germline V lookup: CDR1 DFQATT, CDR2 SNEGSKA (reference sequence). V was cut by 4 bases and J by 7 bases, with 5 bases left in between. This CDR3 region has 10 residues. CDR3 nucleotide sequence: TGCAGTGCTAATAAAAATGAGCAGTTCTTC. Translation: CSANKNEQFF.

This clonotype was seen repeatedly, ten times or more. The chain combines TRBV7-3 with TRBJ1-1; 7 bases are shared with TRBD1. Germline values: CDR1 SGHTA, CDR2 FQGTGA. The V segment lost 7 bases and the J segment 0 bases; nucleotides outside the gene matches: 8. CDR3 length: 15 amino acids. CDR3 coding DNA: TGTGCCAGCATCCCATACAGGGGTATGAACACTGAAGCTTTCTTT. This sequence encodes CASIPYRGMNTEAFF.

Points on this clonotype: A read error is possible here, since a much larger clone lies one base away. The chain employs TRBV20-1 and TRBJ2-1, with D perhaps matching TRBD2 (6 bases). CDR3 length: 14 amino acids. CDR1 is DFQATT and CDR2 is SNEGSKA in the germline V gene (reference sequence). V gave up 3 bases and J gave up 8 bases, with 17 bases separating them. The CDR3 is CSASDATSNHEQFF. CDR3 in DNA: TGCAGTGCTAGCGATGCCACTAGCAACCATGAGCAGTTCTTC.

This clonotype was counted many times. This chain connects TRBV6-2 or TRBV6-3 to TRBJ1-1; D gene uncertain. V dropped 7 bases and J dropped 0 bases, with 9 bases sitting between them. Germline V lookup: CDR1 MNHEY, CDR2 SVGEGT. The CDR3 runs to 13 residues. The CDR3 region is CASKVWLNTEAFF. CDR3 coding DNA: TGTGCCAGCAAAGTGTGGTTGAACACTGAAGCTTTCTTT.

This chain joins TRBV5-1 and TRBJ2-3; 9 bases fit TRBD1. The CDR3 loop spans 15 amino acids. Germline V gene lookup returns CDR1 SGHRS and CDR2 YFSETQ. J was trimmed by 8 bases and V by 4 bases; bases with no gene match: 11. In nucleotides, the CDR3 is TGCGCCAGCAGCATTCGACAGGGGGTAGCGGCTACGCAGTATTTT. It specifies CASSIRQGVAATQYF.

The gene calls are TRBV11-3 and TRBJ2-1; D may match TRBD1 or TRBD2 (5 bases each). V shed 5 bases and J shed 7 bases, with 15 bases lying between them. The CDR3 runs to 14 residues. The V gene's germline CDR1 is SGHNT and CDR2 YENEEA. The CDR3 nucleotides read TGTGCCAGCAGCACGGGGACGCCGCAGAATGAGCAGTTCTTC. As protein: CASSTGTPQNEQFF.

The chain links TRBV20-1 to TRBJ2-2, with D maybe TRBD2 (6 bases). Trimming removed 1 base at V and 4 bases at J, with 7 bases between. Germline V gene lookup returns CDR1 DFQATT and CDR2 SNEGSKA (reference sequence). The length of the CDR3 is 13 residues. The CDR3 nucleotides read TGCAGTGCTAGAGGCGGGGTCACCGGGGAGCTGTTTTTT. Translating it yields CSARGGVTGELFF.

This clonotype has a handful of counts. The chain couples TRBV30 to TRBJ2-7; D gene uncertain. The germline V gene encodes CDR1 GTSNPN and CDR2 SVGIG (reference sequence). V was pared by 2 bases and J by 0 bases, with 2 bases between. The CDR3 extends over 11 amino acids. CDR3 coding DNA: TGTGCCTGGAGTCCCTCCTACGAGCAGTACTTC. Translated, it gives CAWSPSYEQYF.

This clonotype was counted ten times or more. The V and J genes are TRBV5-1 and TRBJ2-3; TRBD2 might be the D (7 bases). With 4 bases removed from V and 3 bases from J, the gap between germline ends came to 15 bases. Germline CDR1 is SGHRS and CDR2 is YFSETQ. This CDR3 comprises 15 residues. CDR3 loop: CASSILGGPTDTQYF. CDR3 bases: TGCGCCAGCAGCATACTCGGGGGGCCGACAGATACGCAGTATTTT.

CDR3 region: CSARGLAGGGQPQHF. The CDR3, as DNA: TGCAGTGCTAGGGGGTTGGCAGGGGGCGGTCAGCCCCAGCATTTT. The gene calls are TRBV20-1 and TRBJ1-5; TRBD1 agrees at 8 bases. Germline V gene data show CDR1 as DFQATT and CDR2 as SNEGSKA (reference sequence). V lost 3 bases to trimming and J lost 6 bases; unmatched junction nucleotides: 10. This CDR3 spans 15 amino acids.

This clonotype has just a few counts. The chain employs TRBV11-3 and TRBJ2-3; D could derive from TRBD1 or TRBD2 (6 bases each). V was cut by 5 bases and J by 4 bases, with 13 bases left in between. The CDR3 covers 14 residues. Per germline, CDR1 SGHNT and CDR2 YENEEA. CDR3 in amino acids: CASSPGAWADTQYF. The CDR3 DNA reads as TGTGCCAGCAGCCCGGGGGCATGGGCAGATACGCAGTATTTT.

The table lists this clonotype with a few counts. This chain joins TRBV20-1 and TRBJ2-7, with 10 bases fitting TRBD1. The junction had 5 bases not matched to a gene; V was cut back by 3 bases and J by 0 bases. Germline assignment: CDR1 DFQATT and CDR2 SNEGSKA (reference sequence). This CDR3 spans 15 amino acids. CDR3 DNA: TGCAGTGCTAGGGGACAGGGGACGACCTCCTACGAGCAGTACTTC. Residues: CSARGQGTTSYEQYF.

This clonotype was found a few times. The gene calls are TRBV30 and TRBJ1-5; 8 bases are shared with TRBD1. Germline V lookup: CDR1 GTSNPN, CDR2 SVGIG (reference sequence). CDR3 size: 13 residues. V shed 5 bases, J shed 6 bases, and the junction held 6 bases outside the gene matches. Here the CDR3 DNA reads TGTGCCTGGGCCGACAGGGGTAGTCAGCCCCAGCATTTT. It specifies CAWADRGSQPQHF.

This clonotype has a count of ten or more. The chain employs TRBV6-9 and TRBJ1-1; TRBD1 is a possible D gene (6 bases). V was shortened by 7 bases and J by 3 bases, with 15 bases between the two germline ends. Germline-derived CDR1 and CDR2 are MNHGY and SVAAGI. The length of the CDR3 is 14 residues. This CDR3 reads CASIAQGLDTEAFF. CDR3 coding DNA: TGTGCCAGCATCGCACAGGGACTAGACACTGAAGCTTTCTTT.

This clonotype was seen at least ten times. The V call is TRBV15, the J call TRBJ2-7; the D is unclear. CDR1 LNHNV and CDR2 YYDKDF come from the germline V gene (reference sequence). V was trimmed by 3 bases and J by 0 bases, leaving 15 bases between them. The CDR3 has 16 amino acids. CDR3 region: CATSRLSRSGSYEQYF. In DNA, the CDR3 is TGTGCCACCAGCAGGTTGAGCAGGTCGGGCTCCTACGAGCAGTACTTC.

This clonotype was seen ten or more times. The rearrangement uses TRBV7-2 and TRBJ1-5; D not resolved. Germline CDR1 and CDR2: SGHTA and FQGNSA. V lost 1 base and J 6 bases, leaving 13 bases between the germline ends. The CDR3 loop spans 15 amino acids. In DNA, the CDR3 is TGTGCCAGCAGCTTAGAGGTGGGAATCGGTCAGCCCCAGCATTTT. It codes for CASSLEVGIGQPQHF. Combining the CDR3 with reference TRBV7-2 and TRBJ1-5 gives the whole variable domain GAGVSQSPSNKVTEKGKDVELRCDPISGHTALYWYRQSLGQGLEFLIYFQGNSAPDKSGLPSDRFSAERTGGSVSTLTIQRTQQEDSAVYLCASSLEVGIGQPQHFGDGTRLSIL.

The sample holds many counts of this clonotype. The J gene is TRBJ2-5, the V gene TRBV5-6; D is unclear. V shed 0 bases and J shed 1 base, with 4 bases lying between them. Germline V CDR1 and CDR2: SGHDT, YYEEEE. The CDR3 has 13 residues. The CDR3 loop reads CASSLGFQETQYF. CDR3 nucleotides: TGTGCCAGCAGCTTGGGTTTCCAAGAGACCCAGTACTTC.

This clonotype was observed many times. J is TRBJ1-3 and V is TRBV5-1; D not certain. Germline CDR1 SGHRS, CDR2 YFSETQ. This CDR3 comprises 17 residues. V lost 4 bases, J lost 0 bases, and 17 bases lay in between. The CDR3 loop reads CASSPDRQGDSGNTIYF. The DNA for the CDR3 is TGCGCCAGCAGCCCCGACCGACAAGGCGACTCTGGAAACACCATATATTTT.

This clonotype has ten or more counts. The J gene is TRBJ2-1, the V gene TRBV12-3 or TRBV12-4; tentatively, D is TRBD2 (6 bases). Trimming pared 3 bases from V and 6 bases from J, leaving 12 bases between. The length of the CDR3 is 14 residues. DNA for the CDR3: TGTGCCAGCAGTTTTGTGGGGGGAGGCAATGAGCAGTTCTTC. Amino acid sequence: CASSFVGGGNEQFF.

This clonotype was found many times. CDR3 in amino acids: CASMGQRPYEQYV. In nucleotides, the CDR3 is TGTGCCAGCATGGGGCAGAGACCCTACGAGCAGTACGTC. The J gene is TRBJ2-7, the V gene TRBV6-6; tentatively, D is TRBD1 (5 bases). The V gene's germline CDR1 is MNHNY and CDR2 SVGAGI (reference sequence). With 7 bases removed from V and 2 bases from J, the gap between germline ends came to 12 bases. The CDR3 is 13 residues long.

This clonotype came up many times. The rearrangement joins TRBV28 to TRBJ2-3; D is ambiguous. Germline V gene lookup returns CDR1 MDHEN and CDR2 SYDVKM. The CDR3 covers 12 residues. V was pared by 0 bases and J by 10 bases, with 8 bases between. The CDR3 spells CASSLWASAQYF. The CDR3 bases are TGTGCCAGCAGTTTATGGGCGTCTGCGCAGTATTTT. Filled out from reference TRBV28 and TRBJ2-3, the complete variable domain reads DVKVTQSSRYLVKRTGEKVFLECVQDMDHENMFWYRQDPGLGLRLIYFSYDVKMKEKGDIPEGYSVSREKKERFSLILESASTNQTSMYLCASSLWASAQYFGPGTRLTVL.

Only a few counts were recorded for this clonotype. The CDR3 DNA sequence: TGTGCCAGCAGCTTACAGGGTACGACTAGCACAGATACGCAGTATTTT. Protein product: CASSLQGTTSTDTQYF. The chain uses TRBV6-5 and TRBJ2-3; TRBD1 is a possible D gene (6 bases). The CDR3 has 16 amino acids. Trimming left V 6 bases short and J 0 bases short, with 16 bases between. Germline V gene lookup returns CDR1 MNHEY and CDR2 SVGAGI.